Listed below are T cell receptor beta chains from one sample, sequenced in a study of a mutant IDH1 vaccine in newly diagnosed glioma. Measured with immunoSEQ multiplex PCR; TCRdb has only the in-frame clones, and not every one. The repertoire has tens of thousands of clones, 75% to 90% of them found once; the top ten carry more than 10%. These receptors are not linked to any known antigen. The specimen comprised PBMCs, sampled from a glioma patient whose treatment included an IDH1 peptide vaccine. These receptors were obtained from a man aged 18 to 30 with glioma. The CDR3 runs from the conserved cysteine through the conserved F or W. D genes are given only for firm matches. Size is omitted from some rows. Given values are once, few, many or a class for expanded clones.

J gene,D gene,clone size,V gene,CDR3 DNA,CDR3 protein
TRBJ1-1,-,few,TRBV19,TGTGCCAGTGCTCTAGGCCGATCGAACACTGAAGCTTTCTTT,CASALGRSNTEAFF
TRBJ1-2,-,few,TRBV29-1,TGCAGCCTCTGGACAGCCAACTATGGCTACACCTTC,CSLWTANYGYTF
TRBJ1-4,-,-,TRBV27,TGTGCCAGCAGACGGTGGGTCGCGGATGAAAAACTGTTTTTT,CASRRWVADEKLFF
TRBJ1-2,-,-,TRBV4-1,TGCGCCAGCAGCCGCCTCAGTGTTAACTATGGCTACACCTTC,CASSRLSVNYGYTF
TRBJ1-2,-,-,TRBV6-5,TGTGCCGTACTAGGCAGGGACGGCTATGGCTACACCTTC,CAVLGRDGYGYTF
TRBJ2-7,-,-,TRBV4-2,TGTGCCAGCAGCCAAGACGACGGGCGCTCCTACGAGCAGTACTTC,CASSQDDGRSYEQYF
TRBJ1-3,-,-,TRBV12-5,TGTGCTAGTGACAGCAGTTACTCTGGAAACACCATATATTTT,CASDSSYSGNTIYF
TRBJ2-6,-,once,TRBV5-1,TGCGCCAGCAGCTTGGTTGGGGCCAACGTCCTGACTTTC,CASSLVGANVLTF
TRBJ2-6,-,-,TRBV4-2,TGTGCCAGCAGCCGGGGTCAGGGGGGCTCTGGGGCCAACGTCCTGACTTTC,CASSRGQGGSGANVLTF
TRBJ2-3,-,-,TRBV6-5,TGTGCCAGCAGTTACGGACGGGGTGCGCAGTATTTT,CASSYGRGAQYF
TRBJ2-1,-,-,TRBV5-4,TGTGCCAGCAGCCAGGACTTCTTTAGCTCCTACAATGAGCAGTTCTTC,CASSQDFFSSYNEQFF
TRBJ2-5,-,-,TRBV19,TGTGCCAGTAGTAGGGACGGGAAAGAGACCCAGTACTTC,CASSRDGKETQYF
TRBJ2-7,TRBD2,-,TRBV19,TGTGCCAGTAGTGTGTATGGGACTAGCGGGGGCTCCTACGAGCAGTACTTC,CASSVYGTSGGSYEQYF
TRBJ1-6,TRBD1,-,TRBV7-9,TGTGCCAGCAGCCCGGACAGGGGGCTTTCACCCCTCCACTTT,CASSPDRGLSPLHF
TRBJ2-5,TRBD2,-,TRBV6-1,TGTGCCAGCAGGGAGCGGGGCCAAGAGACCCAGTACTTC,CASRERGQETQYF
TRBJ2-7,TRBD1,once,TRBV27,TGTGCCAGCAGTTACAGGGGCGGAGAGCAGTACTTC,CASSYRGGEQYF
TRBJ2-3,-,-,TRBV30,TGTGCCTGGACCTTACAAGAACCAGATACGCAGTATTTT,CAWTLQEPDTQYF
TRBJ1-4,-,few,TRBV9,TGTGCCAGCAGCGTCTCGGCCGGGGAAAATGAAAAACTGTTTTTT,CASSVSAGENEKLFF
TRBJ2-2,-,-,TRBV7-7,TGTGCTAGCAGCTTAGGTGAGGACGCCGGGGAGCTGTTTTTT,CASSLGEDAGELFF
TRBJ2-7,TRBD1,-,TRBV2,TGTGCCAGCAGTGAAGCGCAGACAGGGACATACGAGCAGTACTTC,CASSEAQTGTYEQYF
TRBJ2-5,-,-,TRBV5-6,TGTGCCAGTTCCTTGGCATTGCTGGAGACCCAGTACTTC,CASSLALLETQYF
TRBJ2-5,-,once,TRBV9,TGTGCCAGCAGCGTAGGTACAGGGTTGGCCGAGACCCAGTACTTC,CASSVGTGLAETQYF
TRBJ1-2,TRBD1,-,TRBV9,TGTGCCAGCAGCGTAGCGGGGACAGCAACATTTAACTATGGCTACACCTTC,CASSVAGTATFNYGYTF
TRBJ2-7,TRBD1,-,TRBV28,TGTGCCAGCAGTTTAGGGACAGGGGACTCCTACGAGCAGTACTTC,CASSLGTGDSYEQYF
TRBJ2-6,-,-,TRBV4-3,TGCGCCAGCAGCCACGACGAATCCCCAACTGGGGCCAACGTCCTGACTTTC,CASSHDESPTGANVLTF
TRBJ1-4,-,-,TRBV19,TGTGCCAGTAGTAAGGGGGGGACCCAGTATGAAAAACTGTTTTTT,CASSKGGTQYEKLFF
TRBJ2-3,-,-,TRBV2,TGTGCCAGCATACTGAGGAGGGGTAGCACAGATACGCAGTATTTT,CASILRRGSTDTQYF
TRBJ1-2,TRBD1,-,TRBV13,TGTTCGGGATTGGGACAGGGGTACTATGGCTACACCTTC,CSGLGQGYYGYTF
TRBJ1-1,-,-,TRBV6-5,TGTGCCAGCAGTTACTCGGCAGGGCGGGCCACTGAAGCTTTCTTT,CASSYSAGRATEAFF
TRBJ2-3,TRBD1,-,TRBV27,TGTGCCAGCAGTTTGACTCCGGGACAGGGGCTGGGGATCCCAGATACGCAGTATTTT,CASSLTPGQGLGIPDTQYF
TRBJ2-3,TRBD1,-,TRBV5-8,TGTGCCAGCAGCCCGGGAAGATTGGGACAGGGAAAAGATACGCAGTATTTT,CASSPGRLGQGKDTQYF
TRBJ1-2,TRBD1,few,TRBV7-9,TGTGCCAGCAGCGGGGGACAGCTCTATGGCTACACCTTC,CASSGGQLYGYTF